Following are 9 T cell receptor beta chains from one sample sequenced in a study of T cell changes during pregnancy in multiple sclerosis. Assay: immunoSEQ multiplex PCR; the TCRdb copy retains only in-frame clones and omits some. The sample shows 60,000 to 80,000 clones, less than 90% of them seen only once. Source: peripheral blood, taken before pregnancy. These receptors all come from a female donor with multiple sclerosis, enrolled in a pregnancy study.

V is TRBV5-1 and J is TRBJ2-2; D not certain. Looked up from germline, CDR1 is SGHRS and CDR2 is YFSETQ. This CDR3 is built from 15 residues. Trimming took off 4 bases at V and 7 bases at J, with 17 bases between the two ends. CDR3 protein: CASSPLVDGGGELFF. The CDR3 DNA follows: TGCGCCAGCAGCCCCCTGGTGGATGGCGGCGGGGAGCTGTTTTTT.

V is TRBV7-2 and J is TRBJ2-5, with 12 bases identical to TRBD2. The V and J ends lost 5 bases and 2 bases, in that order; junction bases with no gene match: 12. CDR1 and CDR2 (germline): SGHTA, FQGNSA. The CDR3 is 18 amino acids. The CDR3 here is CASSPFPRGLAGQETQYF. CDR3 in DNA: TGTGCCAGCAGCCCCTTCCCCCGTGGACTAGCGGGGCAAGAGACCCAGTACTTC.

This sequence joins TRBV11-2 and TRBJ2-3, with TRBD2 matching over 7 bases. Looked up from germline, CDR1 is SGHAT and CDR2 is FQNNGV. The junction had 4 bases not matched to a gene; V was cut back by 5 bases and J by 2 bases. This CDR3 region has 14 residues. In DNA, the CDR3 is TGTGCCAGCAGCCCCCGGGACTACACAGATACGCAGTATTTT. Protein sequence: CASSPRDYTDTQYF.

Details on this clone: Other nucleotide sequences from this sample produce the same CDR3. The chain joins TRBV4-2 to TRBJ2-1; 9 nucleotides agree with TRBD2. The CDR3 spans 16 residues. Germline-derived CDR1 and CDR2 are LGHNA and YNFKEQ. V was clipped by 0 bases and J by 6 bases; unmatched bases: 6. CDR3 bases: TGTGCCAGCAGCCAAGACCCCAGCGGGGGGCGCAATGAGCAGTTCTTC. This translates into CASSQDPSGGRNEQFF.

This clone was found a few times. The rearrangement joins TRBV29-1 to TRBJ1-1; 7 nucleotides agree with TRBD1. CDR1 SQVTM and CDR2 ANQGSEA come from the germline V gene. With V trimmed by 7 bases and J by 0 bases, 5 bases remained unmatched. This CDR3 region has 13 residues. The CDR3 DNA reads TGCAGCGGAAACCAGGGGGTGAACACTGAAGCTTTCTTT. Its protein product is CSGNQGVNTEAFF.

The gene calls are TRBV7-9 and TRBJ2-7, with 7 bases identical to TRBD1. The CDR3 runs to 13 residues. Germline CDR1 SEHNR, CDR2 FQNEAQ (reference sequence). The V gene end was trimmed by 5 bases and the J gene end by 3 bases; junction bases not matched to a gene: 4. The CDR3 spells CASSGDSDYEQYF. The CDR3 DNA follows: TGTGCCAGCAGCGGGGACAGCGACTACGAGCAGTACTTC.

As to this clone: Other DNA sequences of this sample code for an identical CDR3. This sequence joins TRBV5-4 and TRBJ1-2; no definite D call. The ends were cut back, 3 bases at V and 3 bases at J, with 15 bases in the middle. Germline CDR1 and CDR2: SGHNT and YYREEE (reference sequence). This CDR3 has 15 residues. The CDR3: CASSSGPQADYGYTF. CDR3 coding DNA: TGTGCCAGCAGCTCTGGCCCCCAGGCCGACTATGGCTACACCTTC.

The chain has TRBV6-5 and TRBJ1-1, with D perhaps matching TRBD1 (6 bases). The CDR3 spans 16 residues. The V end was cut by 2 bases, the J end by 1 base, with 14 bases between. Germline V gene lookup returns CDR1 MNHEY and CDR2 SVGAGI. The CDR3 here is CASSYLLQGTNTEAFF. In nucleotides, the CDR3 is TGTGCCAGCAGTTACCTACTACAGGGAACGAACACTGAAGCTTTCTTT.

This clone was counted a single time. The V gene is TRBV30, the J gene TRBJ1-4; 8 nucleotides line up with TRBD1. This CDR3 is built from 16 residues. CDR1 is GTSNPN and CDR2 is SVGIG in the germline V gene (reference sequence). Trimming took 1 base from V and 6 from J; bases not matched to a gene: 10. This chain's CDR3 is CAWSAKIGQGDEKLFF. CDR3 sequence (DNA): TGTGCCTGGAGTGCAAAAATAGGACAGGGTGATGAAAAACTGTTTTTT. Full variable domain (missing parts from reference TRBV30 and TRBJ1-4): SQTIHQWPATLVQPVGSPLSLECTVEGTSNPNLYWYRQAAGRGLQLLFYSVGIGQISSEVPQNLSASRPQDRQFILSSKKLLLSDSGFYLCAWSAKIGQGDEKLFFGSGTQLSVL.